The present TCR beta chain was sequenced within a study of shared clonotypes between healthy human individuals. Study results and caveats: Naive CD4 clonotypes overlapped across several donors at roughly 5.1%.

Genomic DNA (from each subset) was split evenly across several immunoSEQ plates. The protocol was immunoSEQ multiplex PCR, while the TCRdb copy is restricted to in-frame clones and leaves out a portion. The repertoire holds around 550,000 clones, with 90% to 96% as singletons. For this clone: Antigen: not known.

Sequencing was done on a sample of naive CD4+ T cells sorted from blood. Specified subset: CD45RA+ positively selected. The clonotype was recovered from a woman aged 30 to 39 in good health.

CDR3 amino acids: CASSSDRWGEQYF. The CDR3 DNA follows: TGTGCCAGCAGCTCGGACAGGTGGGGGGAGCAGTACTTC. The rearrangement uses TRBV5-4 and TRBJ2-5, with a weak D call TRBD1 (7 bases). CDR3 length equals 13 residues. Germline V gene sequence: CDR1 SGHNT, CDR2 YYREEE (reference sequence). V gave up 3 bases and J gave up 11 bases, with 17 bases separating them.